This T cell receptor (beta chain) originates from a study of blood T cell repertoires in COVID-19. As for the study in general: The samples span acute and convalescent COVID-19 from the United States, Italy and Spain. T cells, B-cell-depleted T cells, or PBMCs supplied cDNA or gDNA.

The CDR3 has 17 residues. The germline V gene has CDR1 SGHAT and CDR2 FQNNGV. V was clipped by 1 base and J by 7 bases; unmatched bases: 6. In the authors' workflow: Amplification of reference gene primers provided the estimated nucleated cell counts. Sequencing was performed with immunoSEQ multiplex PCR; in TCRdb, only in-frame clones are kept and a portion is missing. That table furnishes V, J and clone size, whereas the DNA furnished D and trimming. The table lists a few hundred thousand clones, just under 85% of them singletons. V usage is TRBV11-2 and J usage is TRBJ2-1, with 14 bases that match TRBD2. Sequencing was carried out using peripheral blood. The source of this sequence is a man aged 80 or over with acute or convalescent COVID-19. The CDR3 DNA sequence: TGTGCCAGCAGCTTAGGACTAGCGGGAGGGCCGGGAAATGAGCAGTTCTTC. Its protein product is CASSLGLAGGPGNEQFF.